One and the same sample provided the 2 T cell receptor beta chains below, sequenced in a study of shared clonotypes between healthy human individuals. Sequenced by immunoSEQ multiplex PCR; TCRdb stores in-frame clones only, minus some. The repertoire holds about 960,000 clones, with more than 75% as singletons. Sample: memory CD4+ T cells sorted from blood. Subset given: CD45RA-negative fraction. These TCRs come from a man younger than 35 in good health.

This rearrangement joins TRBV2 to TRBJ1-1; D unclear. V lost 1 base and J lost 5, with 2 bases in between. From germline, CDR1 is SNHLY and CDR2 FYNNEI. The CDR3 loop spans 11 amino acids. CDR3 loop: CASSEVTEAFF. CDR3 nucleotides: TGTGCCAGCAGTGAAGTAACTGAAGCTTTCTTT. Based on the CDR3 plus reference TRBV2 and TRBJ1-1, the full variable domain is EPEVTQTPSHQVTQMGQEVILRCVPISNHLYFYWYRQILGQKVEFLVSFYNNEISEKSEIFDDQFSVERPDGSNFTLKIRSTKLEDSAMYFCASSEVTEAFFGQGTRLTVV.

V is TRBV7-9 and J is TRBJ2-6, with D unresolved. The V and J ends lost 3 bases and 2 bases respectively, with 2 bases between them. The CDR3 runs to 13 residues. CDR1 is SEHNR, CDR2 FQNEAQ, per germline (reference sequence). CDR3: CASSFTGANVLTF. The CDR3 DNA reads as TGTGCCAGCAGCTTCACTGGGGCCAACGTCCTGACTTTC.